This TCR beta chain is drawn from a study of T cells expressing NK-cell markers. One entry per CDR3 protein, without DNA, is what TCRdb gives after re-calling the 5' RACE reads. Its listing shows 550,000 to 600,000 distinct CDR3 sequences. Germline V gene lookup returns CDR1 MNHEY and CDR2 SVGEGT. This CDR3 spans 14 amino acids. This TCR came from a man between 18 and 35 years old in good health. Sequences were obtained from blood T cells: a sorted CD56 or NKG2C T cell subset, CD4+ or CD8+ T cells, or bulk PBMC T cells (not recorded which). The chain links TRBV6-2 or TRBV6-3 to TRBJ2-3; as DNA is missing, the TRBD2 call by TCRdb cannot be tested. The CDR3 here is CASSQGLRTDTQYF.